The TCR beta chain under discussion was sequenced for a study of T-cell reconstitution after alpha-beta-depleted transplantation in children. Unique molecular identifiers were used to barcode this TCRbeta library. TCRdb re-analysed the PCR reads in MiXCR, keeping a single row per CDR3 protein. The sample lists over 550,000 distinct CDR3 sequences, roughly a tenth occurring once. V was pared by 2 bases and J by 2 bases, with 9 bases between. Germline-derived CDR1 and CDR2 are MNHEY and SVGEGT. This CDR3 region has 14 residues. This sample comprised PBMCs from the stem cell graft donor, obtained from the stem cell graft. The sequence came from a human donor who donated a stem cell graft to a child with acute myeloid leukemia. The chain recombines TRBV6-2 or TRBV6-3 with TRBJ1-1; a possible D gene is TRBD1 (6 bases). The CDR3 protein is CASSYPDSNTEAFF. Here the CDR3 DNA reads TGTGCCAGCAGTTACCCGGACAGCAACACTGAAGCTTTCTTT.